The sequence of this T cell receptor (beta chain) was determined in a study of OX40 agonist ivuxolimab in advanced cancers. The CDR3 covers 16 residues. The germline V gene has CDR1 PRHDT and CDR2 FYEKMQ (reference sequence). V dropped 5 bases and J dropped 7; count of bases not matched to a gene: 11. Sampling times: baseline, cycle 4 day 1, cycle 7 day 1. Using immunoSEQ multiplex PCR, the repertoire was profiled, and TCRdb retains in-frame clones only, with some absent. This sample has about 38,000 clones, with around 87% found just once. The sequences come from CD4+ or CD8+ T cells sorted from blood, collected in a trial of the OX40 agonist ivuxolimab. The chain couples TRBV13 to TRBJ2-5, with TRBD1 matching 12 bases. This TCR came from an adult with an advanced solid tumor such as melanoma, head and neck, liver or kidney cancer. The chain's CDR3 is CASSLLGDRGLGTQYF. In nucleotides, the CDR3 is TGTGCCAGCAGCCTCCTAGGGGACAGGGGGCTAGGGACCCAGTACTTC.